This is a list of T cell receptor beta chains from one sample in a study of T cells in Graves' hyperthyroidism and ophthalmopathy. One entry per CDR3 protein, called by TCRdb with MiXCR from the multiplex PCR reads. The sample has 250,000 to 350,000 distinct CDR3 sequences; over 15% are singletons. Sample: blood. All receptors derive from a woman between 55 and 75 years old with Graves' ophthalmopathy. The CDR3 runs from the conserved cysteine through the conserved F or W. Each record gives: V gene, clone size, D gene, J gene, CDR3 protein, CDR3 DNA. D genes are given only for firm matches. Expanded clones get a size class; other rows say once, few or many, or leave the size out.

V: TRBV5-1; size: many; D: .; J: TRBJ1-1; CDR3: CASSDMGGSGTEAFF; DNA: TGCGCCAGCAGCGATATGGGGGGAAGTGGGACTGAAGCTTTCTTT
V: TRBV9; size: few; D: .; J: TRBJ2-1; CDR3: CASSVRSVGNEQFF; DNA: TGTGCCAGCAGCGTACGGTCGGTGGGCAATGAGCAGTTCTTC
V: TRBV10-3; size: many; D: .; J: TRBJ2-3; CDR3: CAISDMADTQYF; DNA: TGTGCCATCAGTGACATGGCAGATACGCAGTATTTT
V: TRBV28; size: many; D: TRBD2; J: TRBJ2-7; CDR3: CASGLAETYEQYF; DNA: TGTGCCAGCGGGCTAGCGGAGACCTACGAGCAGTACTTC
V: TRBV20-1; size: many; D: .; J: TRBJ2-5; CDR3: CSARSGGKTQYF; DNA: TGCAGTGCTAGGTCCGGGGGAAAGACCCAGTACTTC
V: TRBV10-3; size: many; D: .; J: TRBJ1-1; CDR3: CATYSTGKEAFF; DNA: TGTGCCACCTACTCTACAGGTAAAGAAGCTTTCTTT
V: TRBV27; size: many; D: TRBD1; J: TRBJ2-7; CDR3: CASSHGTGAYEQYF; DNA: TGTGCTAGCAGTCATGGGACAGGGGCCTACGAGCAGTACTTC
V: TRBV7-2; size: many; D: TRBD1; J: TRBJ2-6; CDR3: CASSTRDRGHYGANVLTF; DNA: TGTGCCAGCAGCACCCGGGACAGGGGGCACTATGGGGCCAACGTCCTGACTTTC
V: TRBV20-1; size: .; D: .; J: TRBJ1-5; CDR3: CSARDRGPGPQHF; DNA: TGCAGTGCTAGAGATCGGGGGCCTGGGCCCCAGCATTTT
V: TRBV7-9; size: many; D: .; J: TRBJ1-1; CDR3: CASSIRRDGNTEAFF; DNA: TGTGCCAGCAGCATAAGAAGGGACGGGAACACTGAAGCTTTCTTT
V: TRBV7-2; size: many; D: .; J: TRBJ2-1; CDR3: CASSLQDSSRQFF; DNA: TGTGCCAGCAGCCTCCAGGACAGTTCTAGGCAGTTCTTC
V: TRBV20-1; size: many; D: TRBD1; J: TRBJ2-2; CDR3: CSARKDRGRVSPNTGELFF; DNA: TGCAGTGCTCGGAAGGACAGGGGGCGCGTAAGCCCCAACACCGGGGAGCTGTTTTTT
V: TRBV7-3; size: .; D: .; J: TRBJ2-2; CDR3: CASSPPTWQLFF; DNA: TGTGCCAGCAGCCCTCCTACCTGGCAGCTGTTTTTT
V: TRBV7-9; size: many; D: .; J: TRBJ1-1; CDR3: CASSWGRSNTEAFF; DNA: TGTGCCAGCAGCTGGGGACGGTCGAACACTGAAGCTTTCTTT
V: TRBV6-5; size: many; D: TRBD1; J: TRBJ2-1; CDR3: CASSYRNNRGAEQFF; DNA: TGTGCCAGCAGTTACCGGAACAACAGGGGGGCTGAGCAGTTCTTC
V: TRBV27; size: many; D: .; J: TRBJ2-5; CDR3: CASRGADQETQYF; DNA: TGTGCCAGCAGGGGGGCAGACCAAGAGACCCAGTACTTC
V: TRBV7-2; size: many; D: .; J: TRBJ2-1; CDR3: CASSLVPATHEQFF; DNA: TGTGCCAGCAGCTTAGTTCCGGCGACACATGAGCAGTTCTTC
V: TRBV7-2; size: .; D: TRBD2; J: TRBJ2-1; CDR3: CASSQPRGGSISGNEQFF; DNA: TGCGCCAGCAGCCAACCCCGCGGGGGGTCTATCTCGGGAAATGAGCAGTTCTTC
V: TRBV6-1; size: many; D: .; J: TRBJ1-1; CDR3: CASIRGGTTEAFF; DNA: TGTGCCAGCATCCGGGGGGGGACCACTGAAGCTTTCTTT
V: TRBV12-3/TRBV12-4; size: many; D: .; J: TRBJ1-1; CDR3: CASDNGGVFDTEAFF; DNA: TGTGCCAGCGACAACGGCGGGGTTTTCGACACTGAAGCTTTCTTT
V: TRBV5-1; size: .; D: TRBD1; J: TRBJ2-5; CDR3: CASSLAGDRDQETQYF; DNA: TGCGCCAGCAGCTTGGCGGGGGACAGGGACCAAGAGACCCAGTACTTC
V: TRBV5-1; size: .; D: .; J: TRBJ2-6; CDR3: CASSLLGARSGANVLTF; DNA: TGCGCCAGCAGCTTGCTGGGGGCGAGATCTGGGGCCAACGTCCTGACTTTC
V: TRBV11-2; size: .; D: .; J: TRBJ1-5; CDR3: CASSSRVGLGNQPQHF; DNA: TGTGCCAGCAGCTCACGGGTAGGGCTCGGGAATCAGCCCCAGCATTTT
V: TRBV2; size: many; D: .; J: TRBJ2-7; CDR3: CASLARGAGNEQYF; DNA: TGTGCCAGCCTCGCCCGGGGGGCTGGAAACGAGCAGTACTTC
V: TRBV6-1; size: .; D: TRBD2; J: TRBJ2-2; CDR3: CASSQRASGMNTGELFF; DNA: TGTGCCAGCAGCCAAAGGGCTAGCGGGATGAACACCGGGGAGCTGTTTTTT
V: TRBV28; size: .; D: .; J: TRBJ2-1; CDR3: CASSRDAEFNNEQFF; DNA: TGTGCCAGCAGCCGAGATGCGGAATTTAACAATGAGCAGTTCTTC
V: TRBV12-5; size: many; D: .; J: TRBJ2-3; CDR3: CASGPGQNTDTQYF; DNA: TGTGCTAGTGGTCCCGGACAGAACACAGATACGCAGTATTTT
V: TRBV5-1; size: few; D: TRBD2; J: TRBJ2-1; CDR3: CASSLPGLAGPHSYNEQFF; DNA: TGCGCCAGCAGCCTACCGGGACTAGCGGGACCACATTCCTACAATGAGCAGTTCTTC
V: TRBV5-5; size: few; D: .; J: TRBJ2-5; CDR3: CASSLFTEETQYF; DNA: TGTGCCAGCAGCTTGTTTACAGAAGAGACCCAGTACTTC
V: TRBV9; size: many; D: .; J: TRBJ1-1; CDR3: CASSVEHNTEAFF; DNA: TGTGCCAGCAGCGTAGAACATAACACTGAAGCTTTCTTT
V: TRBV7-9; size: .; D: .; J: TRBJ1-2; CDR3: CASSLGRDSYGYTF; DNA: TGTGCCAGCAGCTTAGGGAGGGATAGCTATGGCTACACCTTC
V: TRBV6-1; size: .; D: .; J: TRBJ2-6; CDR3: CASSEGFSGANVLTF; DNA: TGTGCCAGCAGTGAGGGATTTTCTGGGGCCAACGTCCTGACTTTC
V: TRBV11-2; size: many; D: TRBD2; J: TRBJ2-2; CDR3: CASSFSAFLSGRPGELFF; DNA: TGTGCCAGCAGCTTTAGTGCCTTCCTTAGCGGGAGACCCGGGGAGCTGTTTTTT
V: TRBV20-1; size: many; D: .; J: TRBJ1-2; CDR3: CSARNDGRVYGYTF; DNA: TGCAGTGCTAGGAACGACGGGAGAGTATATGGCTACACCTTC
V: TRBV29-1; size: .; D: .; J: TRBJ2-6; CDR3: CSVVSGANVLTF; DNA: TGCAGCGTTGTCAGTGGGGCCAACGTCCTGACTTTC